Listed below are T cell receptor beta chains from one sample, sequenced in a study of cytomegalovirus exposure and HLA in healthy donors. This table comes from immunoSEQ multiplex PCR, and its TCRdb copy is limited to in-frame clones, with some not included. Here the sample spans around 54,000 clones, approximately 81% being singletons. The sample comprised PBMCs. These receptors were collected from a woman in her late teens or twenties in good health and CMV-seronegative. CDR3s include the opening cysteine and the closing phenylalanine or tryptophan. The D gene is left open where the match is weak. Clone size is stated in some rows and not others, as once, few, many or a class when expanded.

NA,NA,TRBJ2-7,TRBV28,TGTGCCAGCAGTTCAGGGTTTCCCTACGAGCAGTACTTC,CASSSGFPYEQYF
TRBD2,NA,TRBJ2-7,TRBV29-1,TGCAGCGCCGGGGGGGGGAGGCTCTACGAGCAGTACTTC,CSAGGGRLYEQYF
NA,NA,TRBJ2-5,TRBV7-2,TGTGCCAGCAGCTTTAGCGGCGAAGAGACCCAGTACTTC,CASSFSGEETQYF
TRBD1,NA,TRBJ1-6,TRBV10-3,TGTGCCATCAGTGCGGGGCAGGGGGATAGCACACCCCTCCACTTT,CAISAGQGDSTPLHF
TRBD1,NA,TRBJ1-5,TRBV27,TGTGCCAGCAGTGACGGACAGGGGAGGTATCAGCCCCAGCATTTT,CASSDGQGRYQPQHF
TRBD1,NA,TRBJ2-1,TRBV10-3,TGTGCCATTGGACAGGTACAGTTCTTC,CAIGQVQFF
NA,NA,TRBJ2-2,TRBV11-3,TGTGCCAGCAGCGCAGGGATAGGGCCGGGCGGGGAGCTGTTTTTT,CASSAGIGPGGELFF
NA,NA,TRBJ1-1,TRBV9,TGTGCCAGCAGCCCGGGGGAGAACACTGAAGCTTTCTTT,CASSPGENTEAFF
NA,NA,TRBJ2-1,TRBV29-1,TGCAGCGTTGAGGGAGGACCCTCCGGGTACAATGAGCAGTTCTTC,CSVEGGPSGYNEQFF
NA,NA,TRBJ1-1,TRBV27,TGTGCCAGCAGTCCCCTCGGGACACTTGAAGCTTTCTTT,CASSPLGTLEAFF
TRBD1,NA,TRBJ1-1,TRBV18,TGTGCCAGCCGAGGGGGCCGGGACACTGAAGCTTTCTTT,CASRGGRDTEAFF
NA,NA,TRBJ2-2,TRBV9,TGTGCCAGCAGATCCGAGGGAGCCGGGGAGCTGTTTTTT,CASRSEGAGELFF
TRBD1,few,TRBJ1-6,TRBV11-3,TGTGCCAGCAGCCGAGGGGGCGAAGAATCACCCCTCCACTTT,CASSRGGEESPLHF
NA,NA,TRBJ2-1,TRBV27,TGTGCCAGCAGTTTAGGGGCGTCCTACAATGAGCAGTTCTTC,CASSLGASYNEQFF
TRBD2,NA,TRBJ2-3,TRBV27,TGTGCCAGCACCCATACTCCCGGGACTAGCGGCACAGATACGCAGTATTTT,CASTHTPGTSGTDTQYF
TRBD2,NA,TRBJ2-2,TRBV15,TGTGCCACCAAGCGGGAGAGATGGGACACCGGGGAGCTGTTTTTT,CATKRERWDTGELFF
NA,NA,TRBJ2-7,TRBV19,NA,CASTSGRGSSYEQYF
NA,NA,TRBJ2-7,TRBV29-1,TGCAGCGTTGAAGCACAGCCCTACGAGCAGTACTTC,CSVEAQPYEQYF
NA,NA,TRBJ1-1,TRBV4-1,TGCGCCAGCAGCCCCCGAGGAGGGTACACTGAAGCTTTCTTT,CASSPRGGYTEAFF
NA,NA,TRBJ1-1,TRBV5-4,TGTGCCAGCAGCTTGGTTGCGGGGGGGTTGAACACTGAAGCTTTCTTT,CASSLVAGGLNTEAFF
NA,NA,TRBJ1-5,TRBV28,TGTGCCAGCAGGGGAGGGGCGGGGGGCCATCAGCCCCAGCATTTT,CASRGGAGGHQPQHF
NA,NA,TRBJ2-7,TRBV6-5,TGTGCCATCAGTGAGTCTAACGAGCAGTACTTC,CAISESNEQYF
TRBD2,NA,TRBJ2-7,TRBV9,TGTGCCAGCAGCGTCTCTAGCGGGAGTTCTAGTGAGCAGTACTTC,CASSVSSGSSSEQYF
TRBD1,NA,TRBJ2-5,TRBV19,TGTGCCACCACACAGCCCGGGACAGGACAAGAGACCCAGTACTTC,CATTQPGTGQETQYF
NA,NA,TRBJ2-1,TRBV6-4,TGTGCCAGCAGCGCGGGACTTAGCGCCAATGAGCAGTTCTTC,CASSAGLSANEQFF
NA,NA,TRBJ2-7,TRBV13,TGTGCCAGCAGCTTGGGGCAGGGGACCTACGAGCAGTACTTC,CASSLGQGTYEQYF
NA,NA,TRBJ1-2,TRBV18,TGTGCCAGCTCACCAACCCCTCAAGCGGTTGGCTACACCTTC,CASSPTPQAVGYTF
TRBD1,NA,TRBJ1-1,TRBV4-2,TGTGCCAGCAGCCGGACAGGGTCCACTGAAGCTTTCTTT,CASSRTGSTEAFF
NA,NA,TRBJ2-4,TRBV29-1,TGCAGCGTCGAACCAGGGGCCTCCAAAAACAGTCAGTACTTC,CSVEPGASKNSQYF
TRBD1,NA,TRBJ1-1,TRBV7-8,TGTGCCAGCAGCTCCTCAGACAGGGGCCCCATGAACACTGAAGCTTTCTTT,CASSSSDRGPMNTEAFF
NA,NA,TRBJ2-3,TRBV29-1,TGCAGCGTTGAATCAACAGGGCAGCCAGATACGCAGTATTTT,CSVESTGQPDTQYF
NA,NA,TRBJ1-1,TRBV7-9,TGTGCCAGCAGCCGACAGTACACTGAAGCTTTCTTT,CASSRQYTEAFF
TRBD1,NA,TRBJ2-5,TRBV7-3,TGTGCCAGCAGCTTAAACTCCCCCGGGACAGGGGGAGAGACCCAGTACTTC,CASSLNSPGTGGETQYF
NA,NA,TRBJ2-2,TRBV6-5,TGTGCCAGCAGTTACCGTTCCGACAGCACCGGGGAGCTGTTTTTT,CASSYRSDSTGELFF
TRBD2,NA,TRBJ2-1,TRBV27,TGTGCCAGCAGTGCCACTAGCGGGAGGGTCTACAATGAGCAGTTCTTC,CASSATSGRVYNEQFF
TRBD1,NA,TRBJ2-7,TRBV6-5,TGTGCCAGCAGTGCCGGGACAGGCGTCGGCGAGCAGTACTTC,CASSAGTGVGEQYF
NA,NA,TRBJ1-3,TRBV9,TGTGCCAGCAGCGTCGGGAGTCCTGGAAACACCATATATTTT,CASSVGSPGNTIYF
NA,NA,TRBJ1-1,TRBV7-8,TGTGCCAGCAGCCCCACCGGGGGGAACACTGAAGCTTTCTTT,CASSPTGGNTEAFF
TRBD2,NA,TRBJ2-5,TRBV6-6,TGTGCCAGCAGTACGACTAGCGGGAGGGAAGAGACCCAGTACTTC,CASSTTSGREETQYF
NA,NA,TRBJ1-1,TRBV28,TGTGCCAGCAGTTTCGGGAAGAACACTGAAGCTTTCTTT,CASSFGKNTEAFF
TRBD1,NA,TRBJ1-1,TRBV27,TGTGCCAGCAGGCCCCGGACAGGGGGTAGGGCTTTCTTT,CASRPRTGGRAFF
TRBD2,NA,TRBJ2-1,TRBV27,TGTGCCAGCACACCGGGACTAGCGGGAGGTGAGCAGTTCTTC,CASTPGLAGGEQFF
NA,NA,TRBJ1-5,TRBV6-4,TGTGCCAGCAGTGACGGGGCATCGGGTAATCAGCCCCAGCATTTT,CASSDGASGNQPQHF
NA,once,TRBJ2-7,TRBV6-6,TGTGCCAGCAGTCCCGGGATTTCCTACGAGCAGTACTTC,CASSPGISYEQYF
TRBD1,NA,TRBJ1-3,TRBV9,TGTGCCAGCAGGCCGACAGGGTTGGAAAACACCATATATTTT,CASRPTGLENTIYF
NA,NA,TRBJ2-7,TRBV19,TGTGCCAGTAGTGACCAGCTCCGGGGCTCCTACGAGCAGTACTTC,CASSDQLRGSYEQYF
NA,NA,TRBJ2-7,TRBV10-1,TGCGCCAGCAGCCACGGGGGTTACGAGCAGTACTTC,CASSHGGYEQYF
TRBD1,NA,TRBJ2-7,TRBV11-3,TGTGCCAGCAGCTCTCCTTACCGGGACAGGGACTTCTACGAGCAGTACTTC,CASSSPYRDRDFYEQYF
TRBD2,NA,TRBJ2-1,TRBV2,TGTGCCAGCAGTAAAACTAGCGGCTCCTACAATGAGCAGTTCTTC,CASSKTSGSYNEQFF
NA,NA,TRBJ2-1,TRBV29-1,TGCAGCGTTGAAGGGGGCGAAGGGGGGGTAACCTACAATGAGCAGTTCTTC,CSVEGGEGGVTYNEQFF
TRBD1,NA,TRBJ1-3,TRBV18,TGTGCCAGCTCACCGGGACAGGGAACCCCTGGAAACACCATATATTTT,CASSPGQGTPGNTIYF
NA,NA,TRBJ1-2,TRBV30,TGTGCCTGGAGTGTACAGAGGGATGTCGGCTACACCTTC,CAWSVQRDVGYTF
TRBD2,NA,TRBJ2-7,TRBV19,TGTGCCAGTAGTATGGGACTAGCCGACTACGAGCAGTACTTC,CASSMGLADYEQYF